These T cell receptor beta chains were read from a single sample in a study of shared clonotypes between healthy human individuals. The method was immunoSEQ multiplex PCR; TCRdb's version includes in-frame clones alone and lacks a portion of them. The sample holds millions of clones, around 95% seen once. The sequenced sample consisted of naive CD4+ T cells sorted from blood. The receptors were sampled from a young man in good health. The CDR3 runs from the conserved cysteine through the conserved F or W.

CASSMGVGGDGYTF	TRBJ1-2	TRBV19
CSAPGGSEQYF	TRBJ2-7	TRBV29-1
CASSHPPTSGSLGTGELFF	TRBJ2-2	TRBV5-1
CASSLQGGTYEQYF	TRBJ2-7	TRBV5-1
CASSIGTGVNSPLHF	TRBJ1-6	TRBV19
CASRLGATSNYGYTF	TRBJ1-2	TRBV5-1
CASSPGGGYGYTF	TRBJ1-2	TRBV9
CASSMRLGNLNGYTF	TRBJ1-2	TRBV6-6
CAISLRDNEKLFF	TRBJ1-4	TRBV10-3
CASSSRGVQETQYF	TRBJ2-5	TRBV6-6
CASSERGQVQPQHF	TRBJ1-5	TRBV2
CASSLVGVETQYF	TRBJ2-5	TRBV5-6
CASSSPSGYTF	TRBJ1-2	TRBV28
CASSLAGGMNTEAFF	TRBJ1-1	TRBV11-1
CASSPGANYGYTF	TRBJ1-2	TRBV7-2
CASTLGGESYEQYF	TRBJ2-7	TRBV28
CSVGRQGTEAFF	TRBJ1-1	TRBV29-1
CASTREYGYTF	TRBJ1-2	TRBV2
CASSRRLADTQYF	TRBJ2-3	TRBV7-7
CASSPERGTGGYTF	TRBJ1-2	TRBV5-4
CASSATPGQGPYEQFF	TRBJ2-1	TRBV18
CASSPRAGNTEAFF	TRBJ1-1	TRBV6-5
CASSQDFTGGKPYGYTF	TRBJ1-2	TRBV4-2
CASSPGGGRIYGYTF	TRBJ1-2	TRBV7-9
CASSNTGGNTEAFF	TRBJ1-1	TRBV7-8
CASSLDRTTDTQYF	TRBJ2-3	TRBV11-3
CASSTTEPYNSPLHF	TRBJ1-6	TRBV6-5
CASSGRGRALGTDTQYF	TRBJ2-3	TRBV9
CASSELSGRPTGELFF	TRBJ2-2	TRBV10-2
CASSPLASTDTQYF	TRBJ2-3	TRBV9
CASSSPGTVTDTQYF	TRBJ2-3	TRBV5-4
CASSPMGAVREKLFF	TRBJ1-4	TRBV18